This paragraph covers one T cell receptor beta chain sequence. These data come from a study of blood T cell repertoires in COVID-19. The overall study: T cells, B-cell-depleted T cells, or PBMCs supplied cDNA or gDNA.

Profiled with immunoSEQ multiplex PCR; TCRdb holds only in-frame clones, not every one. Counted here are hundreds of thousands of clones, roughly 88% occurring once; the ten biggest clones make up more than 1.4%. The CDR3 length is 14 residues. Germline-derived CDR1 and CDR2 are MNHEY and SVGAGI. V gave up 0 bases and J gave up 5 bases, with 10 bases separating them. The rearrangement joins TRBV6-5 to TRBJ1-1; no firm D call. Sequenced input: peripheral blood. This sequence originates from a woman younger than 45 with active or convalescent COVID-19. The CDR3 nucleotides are TGTGCCAGCAGTTACTCGCGGGAGGAGACTGAAGCTTTCTTT. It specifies CASSYSREETEAFF.